The clone carrying this T cell receptor (beta chain) was counted once. Its matching antigen is unknown. Peptide-pool stimulation followed by sequencing identified expanded antigen-specific CD4+ clonotypes in the ViraFEST assay. Following an approximately eleven-day culture, CD4+ T cells were purified. Vaccine recipients had no previous SARS-CoV-2 infection; their nucleocapsid antibodies were negative. Every well housed 1.5 million to 2 million PBMC, which grew in culture alongside around 10 IU/ml IL-2 and roughly 10 ug/ml peptides. Half-medium exchanges with IL-2 medium took place on days 3 and 7. Trimming cost V 2 bases and J 4 bases, with 9 bases left between them. The CDR3 runs 13 residues. CDR1 and CDR2 from the germline V gene are KGHSH and LQKENI. This sample was taken from a study of vaccination effects on CD4 cells after COVID-19. The study's findings and limits: Long after vaccination, the clones induced by infection and by vaccine shrank markedly in size. Vaccine-induced clones in healthy vaccinees cross-reacted with common cold coronaviruses in only 1 of 255 cases.

Only in-frame clones appear in the TCRdb table, and some are missing; sequencing was by immunoSEQ multiplex PCR. The data hold roughly 67,000 clones, with roughly 79% observed a single time. The chain has TRBV18 and TRBJ2-7, with D unclear. The clonotype comes from a human donor who received a COVID-19 vaccine. Material: CD4+ T cells from PBMCs cultured with SARS-CoV-2 spike peptides, obtained before COVID-19 vaccination. The CDR3, as DNA: TGTGCCAGCTCACCAGTTAGGGAATACGAGCAGTACGTC. Residues: CASSPVREYEQYV.